This T cell receptor beta chain comes out of a study of blood T cell repertoires in COVID-19. In the study overall: The samples span acute and convalescent COVID-19 from the United States, Italy and Spain.

The junction had 8 bases not matched to a gene; V was cut back by 4 bases and J by 6 bases. Germline assignment: CDR1 MNHEY and CDR2 SMNVEV (reference sequence). This CDR3 has 14 amino acids. Some clones are missing from TCRdb's copy, which holds only in-frame ones; the method was immunoSEQ multiplex PCR. The table has some 220,000 clones, 83% seen once. This chain joins TRBV27 and TRBJ2-7, with 8 nucleotides matching TRBD2. This clonotype originated in a human donor in a cohort sampled during active COVID-19. Sequencing was done on a sample of peripheral blood. The CDR3 spells CASSSRGGSSEQYF. The CDR3 DNA follows: TGTGCCAGCAGTTCCCGGGGGGGCTCAAGCGAGCAGTACTTC.